This T cell receptor beta chain was sequenced during a study of shared clonotypes between healthy human individuals. The protocol was immunoSEQ multiplex PCR, while the TCRdb copy is restricted to in-frame clones and leaves out a portion. The profile shows about 120,000 clones, over 65% of them singletons. The CDR3 spans 14 residues. The germline gives CDR1 MDHEN, CDR2 SYDVKM. V was pared by 4 bases and J by 4 bases, with 11 bases between. The table lists this clone with a few counts. The clonotype was recovered from a woman younger than 45 in good health. The chain joins TRBV28 to TRBJ1-5, with D hard to call. Sequencing input: memory CD8+ T cells sorted from blood. Subset in this sample: CD45RO+ cells pooled with CCR7-negative TemRA cells. The CDR3 nucleotides are TGTGCCAGCAGTTCCCTTTGGGTAAATCAGCCCCAGCATTTT. Translating gives CASSSLWVNQPQHF.